This note documents a single TCR beta chain sequence. Its antigen is as yet unknown. V lost 1 base to trimming and J lost 6 bases; unmatched junction nucleotides: 5. Germline V gives CDR1 LGHNA, CDR2 YNFKEQ. The CDR3 contains 16 residues. Clones were read by immunoSEQ multiplex PCR, and TCRdb kept only the in-frame ones, dropping some. The sample shows tens of thousands of clones, 77% of them seen only once. This sample stems from a study of OX40 agonist ivuxolimab in advanced cancers. Study-wide findings and caveats: Certain nonresponders additionally had low normalized T-cell clonal expansion.

The receptor's source is an adult with an advanced solid tumor such as melanoma, head and neck, liver or kidney cancer. The chain links TRBV4-2 to TRBJ2-2; the match to TRBD2 covers 10 bases. Here the sequenced sample was CD4+ or CD8+ T cells sorted from blood, taken in a trial of the OX40 agonist ivuxolimab. The CDR3 sequence: CASSQVTSGVPGELFF. The CDR3 nucleotides are TGTGCCAGCAGCCAAGTCACTAGCGGGGTTCCCGGGGAGCTGTTTTTT.